The clone carrying this TCR beta chain came up many times. The antigen remains undetermined. With iRepertoire HTBI primers and Arm-PCR of CDR3 regions, TCR beta libraries were built. TCRdb reprocessed the multiplex PCR reads via MiXCR and lists one record per CDR3 protein. Of about 320,000 distinct CDR3 sequences in the sample, 18% were seen once. The sample's time point: newly diagnosed GD, antithyroid drugs for less than 3 months. RNA extracted from PBMCs served as the sequencing template. The data stem from a study of regulatory T cells in long-lasting Graves disease. Study-wide background: Antithyroid drugs had been taken under 3 months by newly diagnosed Graves' patients. Study results and limitations: Public clonotype sharing was higher in persistent than newly diagnosed patients. There was favoring of TRBV28, TRBJ1-2 and TRBJ2-5 in persistent disease.

The CDR3 loop spans 15 amino acids. Germline CDR1 is SGHTA and CDR2 is FQGNSA. Trimming pared 6 bases from V and 5 bases from J, leaving 19 bases between. The origin of this receptor is a female donor with Graves disease. The source material was peripheral blood mononuclear cells (PBMCs), sampled at new diagnosis, from a patient treated with antithyroid drugs. This chain joins TRBV7-2 and TRBJ2-5; perhaps TRBD1 as D (6 bases). The chain's CDR3 is CASRPSQGLGETQYF. Written as DNA, the CDR3 is TGTGCCAGCAGACCATCCCAGGGGCTCGGGGAGACCCAGTACTTC.